The present T cell receptor (beta chain) was sequenced within a study of cytomegalovirus exposure and HLA in healthy donors. Study-level results: As confirmed in vitro, a few CMV-associated chains were specific for CMV antigens. TRBV6-2, TRBV6-3 and some other V segments were unresolvable in 87-base-pair reads. In a later analysis, a missense DCLRE1C variant was linked to TCR beta V- and J-gene trimming. Reportedly, HLA-A and HLA-B alleles of most subjects were accurately predicted from TCR beta.

J lost 5 bases, V lost 2 bases, and 0 bases had no gene match. This CDR3 has 13 amino acids. The germline CDR1 and CDR2 sequences are MNHNY and SVGAGI (reference sequence). Vbeta (60) and Jbeta (13) primers were used in the PCR. Assay: immunoSEQ multiplex PCR; the TCRdb copy retains only in-frame clones and omits some. The sample holds 110,000 to 150,000 clones, over 55% seen once. Worth noting for this clone: The antigen is unknown.

The chain employs TRBV6-6 and TRBJ1-1; 9 nucleotides match TRBD1. Sequences were obtained from PBMCs. The clonotype comes from a man in his forties in good health and CMV-seronegative. The CDR3 loop is CASSYDRGTEAFF. CDR3 sequence (DNA): TGTGCCAGCAGTTACGACAGGGGGACTGAAGCTTTCTTT.